Detailed here is one TCR beta chain. Its antigen is not identified. These data originate in a study of vaccination and CD4 T cells after COVID-19. Treatment noted: approximately 9-day PBMC culture with coronavirus spike peptide pools or control peptides (ViraFEST assay). Culture of 1.5 million to 2 million PBMCs per well took place with about 9.8 IU/ml IL-2 and roughly 10 ug/ml peptide pools. Fresh medium (containing IL-2) replaced half the medium on days 3 and 7. After 10 days of culture, CD4+ T cells were negatively selected. The Oncomine TCR Beta short-read assay sequenced DNA from cultured CD4+ T cells. A single record per CDR3 protein comes from TCRdb applying MiXCR to the PCR reads. The table shows tens of thousands of distinct CDR3 sequences, with roughly 67% occurring only once. The germline V gene encodes CDR1 ENHRY and CDR2 SYGVKD. The CDR3 totals 14 residues. V lost 3 bases and J lost 3; bases outside the gene matches: 2.

The chain uses TRBV10-3 and TRBJ1-5, with TRBD1 matching over 7 bases. Specimen: CD4+ T cells from blood, cultured in vitro, collected after SARS-CoV-2 vaccination. The TCR originated in a human donor who received a COVID-19 vaccine. The chain's CDR3 is CAISDRGNNQPQHF. CDR3 DNA sequence: TGTGCCATCAGTGACAGGGGGAACAATCAGCCCCAGCATTTT.